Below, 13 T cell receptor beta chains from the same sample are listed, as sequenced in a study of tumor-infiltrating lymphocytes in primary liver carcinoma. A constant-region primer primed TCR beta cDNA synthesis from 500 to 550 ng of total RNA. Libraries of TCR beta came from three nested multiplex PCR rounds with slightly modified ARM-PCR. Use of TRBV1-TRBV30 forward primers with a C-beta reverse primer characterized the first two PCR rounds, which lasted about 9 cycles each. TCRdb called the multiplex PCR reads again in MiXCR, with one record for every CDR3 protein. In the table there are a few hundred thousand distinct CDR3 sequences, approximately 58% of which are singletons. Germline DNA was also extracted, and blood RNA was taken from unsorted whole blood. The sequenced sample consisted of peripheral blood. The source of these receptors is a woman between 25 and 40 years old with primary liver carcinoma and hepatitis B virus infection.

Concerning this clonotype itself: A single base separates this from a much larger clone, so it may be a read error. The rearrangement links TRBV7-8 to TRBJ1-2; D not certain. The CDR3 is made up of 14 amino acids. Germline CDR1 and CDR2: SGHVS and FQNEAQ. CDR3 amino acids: CVSSLAPANYGYTF. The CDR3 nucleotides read TGTGTCAGCAGCTTAGCACCAGCTAACTATGGCTACACCTTC. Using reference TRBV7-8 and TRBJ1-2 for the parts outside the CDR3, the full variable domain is GAGVSQSPRYKVAKRGQDVALRCDPISGHVSLFWYQQALGQGPEFLTYFQNEAQLDKSGLPSDRFFAERPEGSVSTLKIQRTQQEDSAVYLCVSSLAPANYGYTFGSGTRLTVV.

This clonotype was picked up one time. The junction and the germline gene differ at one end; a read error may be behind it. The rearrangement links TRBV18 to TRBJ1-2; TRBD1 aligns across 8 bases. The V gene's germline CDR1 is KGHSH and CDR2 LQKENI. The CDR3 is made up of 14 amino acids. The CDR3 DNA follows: TGTGCCAGTTCACAGGGGGTGAAAAACTATGGCTACACCTTC. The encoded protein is CASSQGVKNYGYTF.

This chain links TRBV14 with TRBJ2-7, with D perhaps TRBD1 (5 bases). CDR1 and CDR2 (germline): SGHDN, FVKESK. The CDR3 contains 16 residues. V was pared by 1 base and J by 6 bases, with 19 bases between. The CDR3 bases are TGTGCCAGCAGCCAAGGGGGAAGGGGATCTCTCTGCGAGCAGTACTTC. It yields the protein CASSQGGRGSLCEQYF.

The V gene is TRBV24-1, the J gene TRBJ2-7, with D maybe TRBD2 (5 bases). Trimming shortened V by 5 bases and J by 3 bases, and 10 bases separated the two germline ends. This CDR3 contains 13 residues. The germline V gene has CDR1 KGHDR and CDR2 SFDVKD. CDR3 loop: CATSAGFLYEQYF. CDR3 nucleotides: TGTGCCACCAGTGCGGGGTTCCTCTACGAGCAGTACTTC.

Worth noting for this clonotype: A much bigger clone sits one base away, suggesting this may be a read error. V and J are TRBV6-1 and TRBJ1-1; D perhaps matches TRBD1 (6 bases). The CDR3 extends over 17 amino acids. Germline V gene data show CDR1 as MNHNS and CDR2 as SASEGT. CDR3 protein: CASNESVGGGGNTEAFF. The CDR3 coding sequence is TGTGCCAGCAATGAATCGGTGGGGGGCGGCGGGAACACTGAAGCTTTCTTT.

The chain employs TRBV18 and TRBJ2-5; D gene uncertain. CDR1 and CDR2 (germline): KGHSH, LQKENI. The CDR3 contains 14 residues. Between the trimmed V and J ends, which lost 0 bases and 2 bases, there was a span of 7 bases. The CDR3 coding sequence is TGTGCCAGCTCACCACCGTCTTTGCAAGAGACCCAGTACTTC. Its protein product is CASSPPSLQETQYF.

As DNA, the CDR3 is TGTGCCAGCAGTAGCTGGACAGGGGGTTCCTACGAGCAGTACTTC. Protein sequence: CASSSWTGGSYEQYF. The chain combines TRBV28 with TRBJ2-7, with 10 bases lining up with TRBD1. The junction had 5 bases not matched to a gene; V was cut back by 5 bases and J by 1 base. The CDR3 contains 15 residues. Germline V gives CDR1 MDHEN, CDR2 SYDVKM. Drawing the rest from reference TRBV28 and TRBJ2-7, the complete variable domain is DVKVTQSSRYLVKRTGEKVFLECVQDMDHENMFWYRQDPGLGLRLIYFSYDVKMKEKGDIPEGYSVSREKKERFSLILESASTNQTSMYLCASSSWTGGSYEQYFGPGTRLTVT.

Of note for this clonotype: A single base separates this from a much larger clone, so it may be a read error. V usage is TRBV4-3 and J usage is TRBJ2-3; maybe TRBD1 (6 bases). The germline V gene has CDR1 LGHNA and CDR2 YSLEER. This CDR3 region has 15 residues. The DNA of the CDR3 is TGCGCCAGCAGCCTACAGGGAAGGGGCACAGATGCGCAGTATTTT. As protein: CASSLQGRGTDAQYF.

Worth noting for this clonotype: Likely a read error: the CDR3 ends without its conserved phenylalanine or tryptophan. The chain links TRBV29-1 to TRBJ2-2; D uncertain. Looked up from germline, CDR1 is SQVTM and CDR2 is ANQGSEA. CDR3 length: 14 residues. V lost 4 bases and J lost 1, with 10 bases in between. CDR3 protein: CSVAFKGNTGELFL. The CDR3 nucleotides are TGCAGCGTTGCCTTTAAGGGGAACACCGGGGAGCTGTTTCTA.

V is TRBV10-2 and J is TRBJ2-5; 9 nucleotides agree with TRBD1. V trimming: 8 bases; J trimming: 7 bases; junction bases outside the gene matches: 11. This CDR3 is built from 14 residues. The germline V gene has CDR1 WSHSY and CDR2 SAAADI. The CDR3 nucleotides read TGCGCCAGCCGGGACAGGGACGGTCCTGGGACCCAGTACTTC. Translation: CASRDRDGPGTQYF.

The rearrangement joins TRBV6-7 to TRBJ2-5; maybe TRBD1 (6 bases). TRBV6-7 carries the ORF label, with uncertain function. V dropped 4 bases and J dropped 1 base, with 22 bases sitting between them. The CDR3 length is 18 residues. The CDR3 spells CASSSVELDRQTQETQYF. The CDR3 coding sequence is TGTGCCAGCAGTTCGGTTGAGTTGGACAGACAGACCCAAGAGACCCAGTACTTC.

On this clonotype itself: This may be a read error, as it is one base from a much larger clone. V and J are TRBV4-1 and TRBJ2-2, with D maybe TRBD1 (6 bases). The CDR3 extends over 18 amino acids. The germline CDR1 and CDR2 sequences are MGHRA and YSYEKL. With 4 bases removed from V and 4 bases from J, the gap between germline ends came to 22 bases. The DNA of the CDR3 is TGCGCCAGCAGCCCCGACGGATACAGGGCGAGGAGCACCGGGGAGCTGTTTTTT. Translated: CASSPDGYRARSTGELFF.

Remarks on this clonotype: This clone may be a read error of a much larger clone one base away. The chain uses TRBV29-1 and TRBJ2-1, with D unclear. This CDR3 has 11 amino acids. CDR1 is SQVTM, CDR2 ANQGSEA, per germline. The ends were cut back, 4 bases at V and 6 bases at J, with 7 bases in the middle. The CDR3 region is CSVANVNEQFF. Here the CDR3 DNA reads TGCAGCGTTGCAAACGTCAATGAGCAGTTCTTC.